Listed below are T cell receptor beta chains from one sample, sequenced in a study of blood T cell repertoires in COVID-19. Clones were read by immunoSEQ multiplex PCR, and TCRdb kept only the in-frame ones, dropping some. The data contain around 76,000 clones, around 83% of them singletons. Sequences were obtained from peripheral blood. These TCRs come from a man older than 75 with acute or convalescent COVID-19. CDR3s include the opening cysteine and the closing phenylalanine or tryptophan. The D gene is left open where the match is weak. Expanded clones get a size class; other rows say once, few or many, or leave the size out.

j_gene	abundance	len	v_gene	d_gene	CDR3nt	CDR3aa
TRBJ2-5	.	18	TRBV5-1	.	TGCGCCAGCAGCTTAGACCTCAGGTTTAACCCTTTCCAAGAGACCCAGTACTTC	CASSLDLRFNPFQETQYF
TRBJ2-7	.	13	TRBV28	.	TGTGCCAGCAGTTTAATCGGGTCCTACGAGCAGTACTTC	CASSLIGSYEQYF
TRBJ2-5	.	12	TRBV3-1/TRBV3-2	.	TGTGCCACCTCTCAGGGCCAAGAGACCCAGTACTTC	CATSQGQETQYF
TRBJ2-2	once	15	TRBV24-1	.	TGTGCCACCGCGGGGGCAGAGACGAACACCGGGGAGCTGTTTTTT	CATAGAETNTGELFF
TRBJ2-3	few	15	TRBV11-2	TRBD2	TGTGCCAGCAGCATCCCGGGGGGGCCCTCAGATACGCAGTATTTT	CASSIPGGPSDTQYF
TRBJ2-3	once	15	TRBV6-5	TRBD1	TGTGCCAGCAGTTCACCGGGACAGCGCACAGATACGCAGTATTTT	CASSSPGQRTDTQYF
TRBJ2-5	.	16	TRBV7-9	TRBD1	TGTGCCAGCAGCCCTCCCAGACAGGGGTTCCAAGAGACCCAGTACTTC	CASSPPRQGFQETQYF
TRBJ2-2	.	16	TRBV29-1	TRBD2	TGCAGCGTGGGCGGCCCTAGCGGGTTGAACACCGGGGAGCTGTTTTTT	CSVGGPSGLNTGELFF
TRBJ2-5	.	13	TRBV18	TRBD1	TGTGCCAGCTCACCGGGACAGGTTGAGACCCAGTACTTC	CASSPGQVETQYF
TRBJ2-7	.	13	TRBV2	TRBD2	TGTGCCAGCCACGGACTAGTGAACAACGAGCAGTACTTC	CASHGLVNNEQYF
TRBJ2-7	.	15	TRBV7-9	.	TGTGCCAGCAGCTTAACGGGTCCTACCTTCGCCGAGCAGTACTTC	CASSLTGPTFAEQYF
TRBJ2-7	.	15	TRBV7-2	TRBD2	TGTGCCAGCAGCTTAGTTGGGCGGGGGGCTTACGAGCAGTACTTC	CASSLVGRGAYEQYF
TRBJ2-3	.	17	TRBV6-2/TRBV6-3	TRBD2	TGTGCCAGCAGTCGCCAGACTAGCGGGGGGGCTTATGGTACGCAGTATTTT	CASSRQTSGGAYGTQYF
TRBJ2-3	.	16	TRBV27	TRBD2	TGTGCCAGCAGTGCTTTGACTAGCGGGGGAGCAGATACGCAGTATTTT	CASSALTSGGADTQYF
TRBJ2-1	.	13	TRBV3-1/TRBV3-2	TRBD1	TGTGCCAGCAGCGACAGGGGACGCAATGAGCAGTTCTTC	CASSDRGRNEQFF
TRBJ1-1	.	13	TRBV29-1	.	TGCAGCGTAGCAGTACAGGGTTCAGGTGAAGCTTTCTTT	CSVAVQGSGEAFF
TRBJ2-5	.	17	TRBV3-1/TRBV3-2	TRBD2	TGTGCCAGCAGCCCGAACCGAGGCGGGGGGGTTTCAGAGACCCAGTACTTC	CASSPNRGGGVSETQYF
TRBJ1-1	.	13	TRBV28	.	TGTGCCAGCAGGACACAGGCGGACACTGAAGCTTTCTTT	CASRTQADTEAFF
TRBJ2-3	.	17	TRBV5-6	TRBD1	TGTGCCAGCAGCTCACGGACCGGGACAGGGGGCGAAGATACGCAGTATTTT	CASSSRTGTGGEDTQYF
TRBJ2-3	.	16	TRBV11-3	.	TGTGCCAGCAGCTCGGGGGACAGCGGAGCGGGAGATACGCAGTATTTT	CASSSGDSGAGDTQYF
TRBJ1-1	once	15	TRBV28	.	TGTGCCAGCAGCCCGAGGGGGATGGGCAACACTGAAGCTTTCTTT	CASSPRGMGNTEAFF
TRBJ2-7	.	15	TRBV6-2/TRBV6-3	TRBD1	TGTGCCAGCAGTTATGGTGTGACAGGGGTATACGAGCAGTACTTC	CASSYGVTGVYEQYF
TRBJ1-2	.	14	TRBV6-1	.	TGTGCCAGCAGTGAAGTCGTGCAGAACTATGGCTACACCTTC	CASSEVVQNYGYTF
TRBJ1-1	.	13	TRBV6-2/TRBV6-3	.	TGTGCCAGCAGCCACAGGGAGAACACTGAAGCTTTCTTT	CASSHRENTEAFF
TRBJ2-2	.	15	TRBV2	TRBD1	TGTGCCAGCTCTGGGGGACAGATGAACACCGGGGAGCTGTTTTTT	CASSGGQMNTGELFF
TRBJ2-3	.	15	TRBV7-9	TRBD2	TGTGCCAGCTGGGTACTAGCGGGGGGCTCAGATACGCAGTATTTT	CASWVLAGGSDTQYF
TRBJ1-4	.	13	TRBV6-1	.	TGTGCCAGCAGTGATAACAGCATTGAAAAACTGTTTTTT	CASSDNSIEKLFF
TRBJ2-5	once	14	TRBV7-2	TRBD1	TGTGCCAGCAGCTTGGGGACAGTTGGGGAGACCCAGTACTTC	CASSLGTVGETQYF
TRBJ1-1	.	15	TRBV12-5	.	TGTGCTAGTGGTTTGCTAGGCCAGGGTAATTCTGAAGCTTTCTTT	CASGLLGQGNSEAFF
TRBJ1-2	.	14	TRBV28	TRBD1	TGTGCCAGCAGTTCTGGACAGGGAGGCTATGGCTACACCTTC	CASSSGQGGYGYTF
TRBJ2-2	.	18	TRBV19	.	TGTGCCAGTAGTCCTAGCGACCGGTGGAGTAGTAACACCGGGGAGCTGTTTTTT	CASSPSDRWSSNTGELFF
TRBJ2-7	.	13	TRBV30	.	TGTGCCTGGTCCGCAGGGGGGACCTACGAGCAGTACTTC	CAWSAGGTYEQYF
TRBJ1-6	.	18	TRBV19	.	TGTGCCAGTAGTATCGGGGCAGGGGTGAGCTCCTATAATTCACCCCTCCACTTT	CASSIGAGVSSYNSPLHF
TRBJ1-1	.	14	TRBV19	TRBD1	TGTGCCAGTAGGCTAGGACAGGTGAACACTGAAGCTTTCTTT	CASRLGQVNTEAFF
TRBJ1-5	few	18	TRBV19	TRBD1	TGTGCCAGTAGTAGAGGGACAGGGGTCATAATAAGAAATCAGCCCCAGCATTTT	CASSRGTGVIIRNQPQHF